This T cell receptor beta chain appears in the sequencing data of a study of Ad26.COV2.S vaccination and SARS-CoV-2 variants. Findings and caveats of the study: Analyses of TCR breadth and depth may have underestimated total T cell responses.

Noted treatment: 19 received Ad26.COV2.S at low or high dose, single or two shots; about five received placebo; per-sample allocation not given. Sampling was performed 63 days after the first vaccine or placebo injection. Recruitment in Boston yielded a donor of adult age, 18-55 years. V gave up 3 bases and J gave up 4 bases, with 16 bases separating them. Germline V gene data show CDR1 as SEHNR and CDR2 as FQNEAQ (reference sequence). The CDR3 has 15 residues. Clones were read by immunoSEQ multiplex PCR, and TCRdb kept only the in-frame ones, dropping some. The data show fewer than 900,000 clones, roughly 90% seen once. Note on this clone: No antigen is known for it.

Sequences were derived from peripheral blood, sampled in a trial of Ad26.COV2.S vaccine versus placebo. This chain uses TRBV7-9 with TRBJ2-7; maybe TRBD1 (8 bases). The TCR sequence derives from a person aged 18 to 59 who received the Ad26.COV2.S COVID-19 vaccine or a placebo. The CDR3 loop reads CASSFTGQGGYEQYF. The CDR3 DNA is TGTGCCAGCAGCTTCACCGGACAGGGAGGGTACGAGCAGTACTTC.